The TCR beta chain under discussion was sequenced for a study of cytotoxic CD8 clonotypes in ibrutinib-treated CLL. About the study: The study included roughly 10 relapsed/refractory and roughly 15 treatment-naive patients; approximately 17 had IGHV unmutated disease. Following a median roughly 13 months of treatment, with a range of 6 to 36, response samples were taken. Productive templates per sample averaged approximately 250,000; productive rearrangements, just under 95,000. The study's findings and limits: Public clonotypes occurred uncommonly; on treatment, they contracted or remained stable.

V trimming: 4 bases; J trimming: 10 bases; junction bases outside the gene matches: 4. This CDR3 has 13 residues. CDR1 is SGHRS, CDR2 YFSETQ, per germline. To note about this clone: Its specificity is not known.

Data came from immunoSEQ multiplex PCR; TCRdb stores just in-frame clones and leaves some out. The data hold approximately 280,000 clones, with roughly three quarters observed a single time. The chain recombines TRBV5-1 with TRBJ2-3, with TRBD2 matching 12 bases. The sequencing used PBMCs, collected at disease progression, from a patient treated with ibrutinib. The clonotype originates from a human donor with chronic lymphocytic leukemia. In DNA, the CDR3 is TGCGCCAGCAGCCACGGACTAGCGGGACCGCAGTATTTT. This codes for CASSHGLAGPQYF.